The source of this TCR beta chain is a study of graft-versus-host responses after intestinal transplantation. Across the study: Tacrolimus plus steroids were given to all recipients for roughly three years, preceded by anti-thymocyte globulin induction.

Germline V gives CDR1 LNHDA, CDR2 SQIVND (reference sequence). This CDR3 has 16 residues. With V trimmed by 1 base and J by 6 bases, 9 bases remained unmatched. Remarks on this clone: Its target is not known.

The table came from immunoSEQ multiplex PCR; TCRdb's copy has only in-frame clones and leaves some out. The profile covers fewer than 130,000 clones, with just under 95% appearing a single time and roughly 0.5% taken by the ten largest. The source is a human donor who received an intestinal transplant. V gene TRBV19 combines with J gene TRBJ1-5; 7 nucleotides line up with TRBD1. Sequences were derived from unstimulated CD8+ T cells sorted from spleen or lymph node cells, sampled before intestinal transplant. CDR3: CASSIVGTGAGQPQHF. In DNA form, the CDR3 reads TGTGCCAGTAGTATAGTGGGTACAGGGGCGGGTCAGCCCCAGCATTTT.